The 25 T cell receptor beta chains below come from one sample, sequenced in a study of a mutant IDH1 vaccine in newly diagnosed glioma. No antigen has been assigned to these receptors. Time point: week 35, safety follow-up. Vaccinated patients received 300 ug of mutant IDH1 20-mer peptide per dose, with topical imiquimod. The data were produced by immunoSEQ multiplex PCR, yet TCRdb's version contains in-frame clones alone and is incomplete. The table shows 40,000 to 55,000 clones, with 65% to 80% occurring only once. This specimen consisted of PBMCs, obtained from a glioma patient whose treatment included an IDH1 peptide vaccine. The source is a man aged 35-49 years with glioma.

This sequence joins TRBV30 and TRBJ1-1; D unclear. The V end lost 4 bases, the J end lost 1 base, and 10 bases lay between the germline ends. Looked up from germline, CDR1 is GTSNPN and CDR2 is SVGIG (reference sequence). The CDR3 is 13 amino acids. In DNA, the CDR3 is TGTGCCTGGACTGGACTCAAGAACACTGAAGCTTTCTTT. As protein: CAWTGLKNTEAFF.

V gene TRBV7-9 combines with J gene TRBJ2-3; 11 bases are shared with TRBD2. Germline V gene data show CDR1 as SEHNR and CDR2 as FQNEAQ (reference sequence). The CDR3 extends over 15 amino acids. The J segment lost 0 bases and the V segment lost 5 bases, leaving 1 base of the junction unmatched. CDR3 loop: CASSTSGGSTDTQYF. The CDR3 DNA is TGTGCCAGCAGCACTAGCGGGGGTAGCACAGATACGCAGTATTTT.

For the CDR3, the DNA is TGCGCCAGCAGCTTAACAGGAGACATCTATGGCTACACCTTC. Encoded protein: CASSLTGDIYGYTF. This chain connects TRBV5-1 to TRBJ1-2, with D possibly matching TRBD1 (5 bases). V was cut by 2 bases and J by 4 bases, with 12 bases left in between. The germline CDR1 and CDR2 sequences are SGHRS and YFSETQ. This CDR3 contains 14 residues.

This sequence joins TRBV19 and TRBJ1-2; D is unclear. Germline V lookup: CDR1 LNHDA, CDR2 SQIVND (reference sequence). The CDR3 loop spans 11 amino acids. Trimming removed 1 base from V and 7 bases from J, with 4 bases in between. The CDR3 loop reads CASSIGPGYTF. The DNA for the CDR3 is TGTGCCAGTAGTATAGGCCCTGGCTACACCTTC.

V and J are TRBV7-8 and TRBJ1-1, with TRBD1 as a possible D gene (5 bases). The length of the CDR3 is 14 residues. V was clipped by 5 bases and J by 3 bases, with 13 bases between them. Germline assignment: CDR1 SGHVS and CDR2 FQNEAQ. The CDR3 region has the DNA TGTGCCAGCAGCCCAGCGGGGGTGGACACTGAAGCTTTCTTT. Translated, it gives CASSPAGVDTEAFF.

In DNA form, the CDR3 reads TGTGCCAGCAGCCACGCCGGGACAGGGGGCCGGGAGACCCAGTACTTC. Protein sequence: CASSHAGTGGRETQYF. V usage is TRBV5-5 and J usage is TRBJ2-5; 12 nucleotides line up with TRBD1. The CDR3 loop spans 16 amino acids. The ends lost 4 bases at V and 5 bases at J; junction bases unmatched: 9. CDR1 and CDR2 (germline): SGHKS, YYEKEE (reference sequence).

The V call is TRBV5-4, the J call TRBJ2-5; TRBD2 is a possible D gene (5 bases). The germline V and J ends were trimmed by 4 bases and 7 bases, with 20 bases remaining between them. Per germline, CDR1 SGHNT and CDR2 YYREEE (reference sequence). There are 15 residues in the CDR3. The CDR3 is CASSDLPGFLGTQYF. The CDR3 DNA reads TGTGCCAGCAGCGACCTTCCGGGATTCCTGGGGACCCAGTACTTC.

CDR3 loop: CASRTSYGYTF. CDR3 coding DNA: TGTGCCAGCAGGACATCGTATGGCTACACCTTC. The chain employs TRBV9 and TRBJ1-2; D is unresolved. The CDR3 length is 11 residues. V was trimmed by 5 bases and J by 5 bases, leaving 7 bases between them. Germline CDR1 SGDLS, CDR2 YYNGEE.

The V gene is TRBV18, the J gene TRBJ2-1; 8 nucleotides line up with TRBD1. Germline-derived CDR1 and CDR2 are KGHSH and LQKENI. J was trimmed by 8 bases and V by 4 bases; bases with no gene match: 7. There are 14 residues in the CDR3. This chain's CDR3 is CASSLRQGLDEQFF. In DNA, the CDR3 is TGTGCCAGCTCACTTCGACAGGGGTTGGATGAGCAGTTCTTC.

This clone is medium-sized in the sample. The V gene is TRBV7-2, the J gene TRBJ2-2; D is unresolved. This CDR3 is 16 amino acids long. CDR1 and CDR2 from the germline V gene are SGHTA and FQGNSA. The V and J ends lost 3 bases and 3 bases respectively, with 14 bases between them. The CDR3 spells CASSFRSPRDTGELFF. In DNA, the CDR3 is TGTGCCAGCAGCTTTCGATCACCTAGGGACACCGGGGAGCTGTTTTTT.

V gene TRBV9 combines with J gene TRBJ1-1; maybe TRBD1 (5 bases). The CDR3 has 14 amino acids. Germline values: CDR1 SGDLS, CDR2 YYNGEE. V was pared by 2 bases and J by 10 bases, with 18 bases between. The CDR3, as DNA: TGTGCCAGCAGCGTGAGGGACGCCCTAGGAGGAGCTTTCTTT. Protein sequence: CASSVRDALGGAFF.

This clone was seen a few times. V and J are TRBV6-6 and TRBJ1-6; TRBD1 is a possible D gene (5 bases). CDR1 is MNHNY and CDR2 is SVGAGI in the germline V gene (reference sequence). The germline V and J ends were trimmed by 6 bases and 7 bases, with 19 bases remaining between them. This CDR3 comprises 16 residues. CDR3 in amino acids: CASRWGSGGGNSPLHF. Here the CDR3 DNA reads TGTGCCAGCAGGTGGGGGAGCGGGGGTGGAAATTCACCCCTCCACTTT.

V gene TRBV6-6 combines with J gene TRBJ1-1; 7 bases map to TRBD1. The CDR3 is 15 amino acids. Looked up from germline, CDR1 is MNHNY and CDR2 is SVGAGI (reference sequence). The ends lost 7 bases at V and 1 base at J; junction bases unmatched: 9. CDR3 sequence reads: CASTRPGQKNTEAFF. CDR3 coding DNA: TGTGCCAGCACCCGACCGGGACAGAAGAACACTGAAGCTTTCTTT.

The rearrangement joins TRBV10-3 to TRBJ2-7, with 8 bases matching TRBD1. V dropped 6 bases and J dropped 2; count of bases not matched to a gene: 6. The CDR3 sequence is 14 residues long. CDR1 is ENHRY and CDR2 is SYGVKD in the germline V gene. This CDR3 is CAIRAGTGTYEQYF. DNA of the CDR3: TGTGCCATCAGGGCCGGGACAGGTACCTACGAGCAGTACTTC.

This rearrangement joins TRBV5-4 to TRBJ2-5; D perhaps matches TRBD2 (5 bases). CDR3 length: 14 residues. Germline-derived CDR1 and CDR2 are SGHNT and YYREEE (reference sequence). V gave up 4 bases and J gave up 2 bases, with 12 bases separating them. CDR3 nucleotides: TGTGCCAGCAGCCCCCGGACTGGACAAGAGACCCAGTACTTC. Amino acid sequence: CASSPRTGQETQYF.

This sequence joins TRBV5-4 and TRBJ2-2; tentative D call: TRBD1 (5 bases). The CDR3 is 16 amino acids. Germline CDR1 and CDR2: SGHNT and YYREEE (reference sequence). V was clipped by 2 bases and J by 6 bases, with 17 bases between them. CDR3 region: CASSLAMRAQAGELFF. Here the CDR3 DNA reads TGTGCCAGCAGCTTAGCAATGAGAGCACAGGCCGGGGAGCTGTTTTTT. The whole variable domain, filled in from reference TRBV5-4 and TRBJ2-2, reads ETGVTQSPTHLIKTRGQQVTLRCSSQSGHNTVSWYQQALGQGPQFIFQYYREEENGRGNFPPRFSGLQFPNYSSELNVNALELDDSALYLCASSLAMRAQAGELFFGEGSRLTVL.

This clone was recorded at least ten times. The V and J genes are TRBV4-1 and TRBJ2-5; weak D call: TRBD1 (5 bases). CDR1 is MGHRA and CDR2 is YSYEKL in the germline V gene. V lost 0 bases, J lost 2 bases, and 7 bases lay in between. CDR3 length equals 14 residues. CDR3: CASSQEAGQETQYF. Here the CDR3 DNA reads TGCGCCAGCAGCCAAGAGGCAGGGCAAGAGACCCAGTACTTC.

This rearrangement joins TRBV18 to TRBJ2-4, with D unclear. This CDR3 comprises 17 residues. V was cut by 0 bases and J by 1 base, with 13 bases left in between. CDR1 is KGHSH and CDR2 is LQKENI in the germline V gene. CDR3 coding DNA: TGTGCCAGCTCACCACCGTGGGGTGAGGTTGCCAAAAACATTCAGTACTTC. Translating gives CASSPPWGEVAKNIQYF.

This clone was detected only once. The CDR3 protein is CASSYVGGTNTEAFF. CDR3 in DNA: TGTGCCAGCAGTTACGTGGGGGGGACCAACACTGAAGCTTTCTTT. The V gene is TRBV6-5, the J gene TRBJ1-1; maybe TRBD1 (5 bases). The CDR3 spans 15 residues. Germline CDR1 MNHEY, CDR2 SVGAGI. Trimming shortened V by 2 bases and J by 2 bases, and 12 bases separated the two germline ends.

This clone was detected a few times. This CDR3 reads CASTMTGSSNQPQHF. CDR3 DNA: TGTGCCAGCACGATGACAGGCTCCAGCAATCAGCCCCAGCATTTT. The rearrangement links TRBV6-1 to TRBJ1-5, with D perhaps TRBD1 (6 bases). This CDR3 comprises 15 residues. CDR1 MNHNS and CDR2 SASEGT come from the germline V gene. The V gene lost 7 bases and the J gene lost 1 base, with 14 bases spanning the gap.

The chain is built from TRBV5-1 and TRBJ2-3; TRBD2 matches at 7 bases. Trimming at V came to 0 bases and at J to 2 bases, leaving 3 bases not matched to a gene. This CDR3 region has 15 residues. The germline CDR1 and CDR2 sequences are SGHRS and YFSETQ. The CDR3: CASSLAGGYTDTQYF. In DNA form, the CDR3 reads TGCGCCAGCAGCTTGGCCGGGGGGTACACAGATACGCAGTATTTT.

This chain uses TRBV7-9 with TRBJ1-2; no clear D. The CDR3 covers 12 residues. Between the trimmed V and J ends, which lost 1 base and 4 bases, there was a span of 4 bases. Germline values: CDR1 SEHNR, CDR2 FQNEAQ (reference sequence). The CDR3 DNA follows: TGTGCCAGCAGCTTAGGTTTCTATGGCTACACCTTC. This encodes CASSLGFYGYTF.

This clone was seen just once. The chain carries TRBV7-8 and TRBJ1-4; TRBD1 is a possible D gene (5 bases). V was clipped by 2 bases and J by 0 bases, with 10 bases between them. Germline V gene lookup returns CDR1 SGHVS and CDR2 FQNEAQ. This CDR3 has 16 amino acids. The CDR3 DNA sequence: TGTGCCAGCAGCTTAAGCGGGGGAACAACTAATGAAAAACTGTTTTTT. Encoded protein: CASSLSGGTTNEKLFF.

Only one count was recorded for this clone. The rearrangement uses TRBV2 and TRBJ2-5; D is unresolved. Germline CDR1 and CDR2: SNHLY and FYNNEI. With 6 bases removed from V and 1 base from J, the gap between germline ends came to 12 bases. The CDR3 length is 14 residues. The CDR3 loop is CASRTGSIQETQYF. The CDR3 DNA sequence: TGTGCCAGCAGAACCGGGTCCATCCAAGAGACCCAGTACTTC.

The V gene is TRBV15, the J gene TRBJ2-3, with 8 bases fitting TRBD1. The CDR3 has 15 residues. J was trimmed by 3 bases and V by 2 bases; bases with no gene match: 4. Germline V gene sequence: CDR1 LNHNV, CDR2 YYDKDF (reference sequence). The CDR3 protein is CATSRIRQGTDTQYF. CDR3 nucleotides: TGTGCCACCAGCAGAATCCGACAGGGGACAGATACGCAGTATTTT.